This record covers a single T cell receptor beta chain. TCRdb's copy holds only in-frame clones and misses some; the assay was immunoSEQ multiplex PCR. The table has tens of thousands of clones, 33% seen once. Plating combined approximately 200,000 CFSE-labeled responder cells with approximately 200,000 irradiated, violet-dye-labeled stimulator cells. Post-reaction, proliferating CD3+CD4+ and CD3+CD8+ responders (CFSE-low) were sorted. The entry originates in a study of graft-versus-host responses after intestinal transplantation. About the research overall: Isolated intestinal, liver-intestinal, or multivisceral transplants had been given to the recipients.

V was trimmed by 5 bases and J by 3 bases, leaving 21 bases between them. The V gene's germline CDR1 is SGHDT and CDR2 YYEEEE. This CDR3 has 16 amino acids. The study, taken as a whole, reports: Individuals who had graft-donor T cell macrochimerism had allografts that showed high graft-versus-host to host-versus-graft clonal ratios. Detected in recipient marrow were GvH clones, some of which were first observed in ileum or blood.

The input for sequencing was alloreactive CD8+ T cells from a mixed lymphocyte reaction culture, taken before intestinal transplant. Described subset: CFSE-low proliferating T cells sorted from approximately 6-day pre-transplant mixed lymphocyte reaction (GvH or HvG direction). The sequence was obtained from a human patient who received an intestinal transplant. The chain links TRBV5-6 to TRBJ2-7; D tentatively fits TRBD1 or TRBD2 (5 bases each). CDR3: CASSVSGRQPDYEQYF. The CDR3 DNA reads TGTGCCAGCAGTGTATCTGGGAGACAGCCCGACTACGAGCAGTACTTC.